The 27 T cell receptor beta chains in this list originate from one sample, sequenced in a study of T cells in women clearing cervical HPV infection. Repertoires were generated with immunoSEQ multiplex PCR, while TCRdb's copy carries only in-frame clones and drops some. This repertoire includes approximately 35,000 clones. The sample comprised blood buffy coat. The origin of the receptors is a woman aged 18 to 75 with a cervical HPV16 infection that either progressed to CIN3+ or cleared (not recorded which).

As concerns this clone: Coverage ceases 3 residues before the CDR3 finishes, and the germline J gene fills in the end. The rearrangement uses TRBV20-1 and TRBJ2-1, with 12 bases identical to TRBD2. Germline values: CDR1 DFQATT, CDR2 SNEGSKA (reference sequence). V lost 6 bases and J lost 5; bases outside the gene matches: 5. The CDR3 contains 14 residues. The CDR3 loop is CSAQTSGGHNEQFF. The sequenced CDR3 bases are TGCAGTGCACAGACTAGCGGGGGACACAATGAG.

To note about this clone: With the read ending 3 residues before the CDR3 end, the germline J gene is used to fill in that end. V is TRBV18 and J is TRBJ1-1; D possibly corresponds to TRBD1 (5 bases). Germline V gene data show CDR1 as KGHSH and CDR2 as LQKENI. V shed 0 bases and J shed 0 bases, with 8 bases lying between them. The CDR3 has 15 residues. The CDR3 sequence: CASSPPGGMNTEAFF. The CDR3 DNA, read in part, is TGTGCCAGCTCACCACCGGGGGGAATGAACACTGAA. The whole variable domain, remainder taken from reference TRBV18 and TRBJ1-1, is NAGVMQNPRHLVRRRGQEARLRCSPMKGHSHVYWYRQLPEEGLKFMVYLQKENIIDESGMPKERFSAEFPKEGPSILRIQQVVRGDSAAYFCASSPPGGMNTEAFFGQGTRLTVV.

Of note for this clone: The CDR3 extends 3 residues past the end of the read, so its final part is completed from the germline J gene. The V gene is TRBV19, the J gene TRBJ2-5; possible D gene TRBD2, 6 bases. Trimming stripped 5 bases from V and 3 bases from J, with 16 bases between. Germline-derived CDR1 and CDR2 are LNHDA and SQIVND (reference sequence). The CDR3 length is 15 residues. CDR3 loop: CASSPIGGGEETQYF. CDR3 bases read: TGTGCCAGTAGTCCAATAGGAGGCGGGGAAGAGACC.

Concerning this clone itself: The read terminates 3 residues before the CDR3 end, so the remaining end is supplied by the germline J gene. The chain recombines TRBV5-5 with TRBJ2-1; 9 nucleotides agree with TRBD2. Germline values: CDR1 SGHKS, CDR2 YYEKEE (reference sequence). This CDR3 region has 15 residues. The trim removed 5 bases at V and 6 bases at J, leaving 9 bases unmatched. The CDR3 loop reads CASRYNERGVNEQFF. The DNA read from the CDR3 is TGTGCCAGCAGATATAACGAGCGGGGGGTCAATGAG.

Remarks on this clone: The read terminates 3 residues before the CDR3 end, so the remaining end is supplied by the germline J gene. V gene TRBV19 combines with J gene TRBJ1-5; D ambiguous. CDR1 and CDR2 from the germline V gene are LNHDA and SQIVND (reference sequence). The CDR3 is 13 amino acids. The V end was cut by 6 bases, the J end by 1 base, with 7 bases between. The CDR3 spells CASRGRSNQPQHF. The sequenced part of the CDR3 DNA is TGTGCCAGTAGAGGCCGAAGCAATCAGCCC. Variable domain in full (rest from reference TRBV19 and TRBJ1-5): DGGITQSPKYLFRKEGQNVTLSCEQNLNHDAMYWYRQDPGQGLRLIYYSQIVNDFQKGDIAEGYSVSREKKESFPLTVTSAQKNPTAFYLCASRGRSNQPQHFGDGTRLSIL.

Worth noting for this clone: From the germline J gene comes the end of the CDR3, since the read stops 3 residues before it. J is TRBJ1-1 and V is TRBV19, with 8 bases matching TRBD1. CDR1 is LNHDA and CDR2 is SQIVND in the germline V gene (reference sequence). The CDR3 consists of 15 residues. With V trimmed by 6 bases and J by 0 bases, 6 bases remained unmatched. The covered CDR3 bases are TGTGCCAGTAGAAACAGGGGGGCTCTGAACACTGAA. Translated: CASRNRGALNTE. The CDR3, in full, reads CASRNRGALNTEAFF.

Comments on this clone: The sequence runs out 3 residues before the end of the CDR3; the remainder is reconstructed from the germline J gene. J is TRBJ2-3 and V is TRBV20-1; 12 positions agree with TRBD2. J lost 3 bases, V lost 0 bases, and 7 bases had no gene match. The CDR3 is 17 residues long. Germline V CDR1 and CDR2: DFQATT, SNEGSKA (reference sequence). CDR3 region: CSARDWTSGAFTDTQYF. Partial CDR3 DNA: TGCAGTGCTAGAGATTGGACTAGCGGGGCCTTTACAGATACG.

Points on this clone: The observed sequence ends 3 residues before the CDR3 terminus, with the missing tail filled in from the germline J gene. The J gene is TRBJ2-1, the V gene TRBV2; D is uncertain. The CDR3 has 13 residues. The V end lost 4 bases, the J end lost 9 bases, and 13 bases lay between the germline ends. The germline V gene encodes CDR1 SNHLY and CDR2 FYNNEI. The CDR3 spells CASSALTEAEQFF. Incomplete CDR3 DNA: TGTGCCAGCAGTGCACTCACAGAGGCTGAG.

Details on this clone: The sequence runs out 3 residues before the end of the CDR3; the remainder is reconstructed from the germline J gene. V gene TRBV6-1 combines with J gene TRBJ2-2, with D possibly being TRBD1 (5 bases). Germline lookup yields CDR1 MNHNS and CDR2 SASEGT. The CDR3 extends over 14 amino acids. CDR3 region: CASTDRTINEKLFF. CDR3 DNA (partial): TGTGCCAGCACTGATCGGACAATTAATGAAAAG.

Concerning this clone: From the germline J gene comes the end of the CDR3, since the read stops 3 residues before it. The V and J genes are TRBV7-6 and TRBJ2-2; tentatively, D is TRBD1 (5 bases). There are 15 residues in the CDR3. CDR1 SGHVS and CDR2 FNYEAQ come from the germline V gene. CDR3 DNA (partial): TGTGCCAGCAGCTTAATCTTGTCTGGGGCCAACGTG. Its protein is CASSLILSGANV. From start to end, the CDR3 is CASSLILSGANVLFF. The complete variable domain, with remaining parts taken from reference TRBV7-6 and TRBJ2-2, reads GAGVSQSPRYKVTKRGQDVALRCDPISGHVSLYWYRQALGQGPEFLTYFNYEAQQDKSGLPNDRFSAERPEGSISTLTIQRTEQRDSAMYRCASSLILSGANVLFFGEGSRLTVL.

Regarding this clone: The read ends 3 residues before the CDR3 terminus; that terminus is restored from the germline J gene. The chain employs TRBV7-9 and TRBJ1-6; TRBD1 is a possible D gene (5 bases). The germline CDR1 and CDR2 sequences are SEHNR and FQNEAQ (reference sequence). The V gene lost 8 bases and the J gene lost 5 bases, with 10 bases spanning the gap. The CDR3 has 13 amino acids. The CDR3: CASGGGNNSPLHF. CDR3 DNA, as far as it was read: TGTGCCAGCGGTGGGGGGAATAATTCACCC.

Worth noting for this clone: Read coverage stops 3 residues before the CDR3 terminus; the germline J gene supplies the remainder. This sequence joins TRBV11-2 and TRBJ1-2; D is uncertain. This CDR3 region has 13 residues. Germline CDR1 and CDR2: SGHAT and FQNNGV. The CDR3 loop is CASSLVRSRGYTF. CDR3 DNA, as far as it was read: TGTGCCAGCAGCTTAGTCAGATCTAGGGGC. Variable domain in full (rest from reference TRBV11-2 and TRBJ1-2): EAGVAQSPRYKIIEKRQSVAFWCNPISGHATLYWYQQILGQGPKLLIQFQNNGVVDDSQLPKDRFSAERLKGVDSTLKIQPAKLEDSAVYLCASSLVRSRGYTFGSGTRLTVV.

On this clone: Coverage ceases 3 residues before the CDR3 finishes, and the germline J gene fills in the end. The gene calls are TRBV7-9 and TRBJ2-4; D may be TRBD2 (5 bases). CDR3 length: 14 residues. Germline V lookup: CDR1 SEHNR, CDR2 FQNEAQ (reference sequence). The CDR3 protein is CASSFRSTNYGQYF. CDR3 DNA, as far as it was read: TGTGCCAGCAGCTTTCGATCGACTAACTATGGT.

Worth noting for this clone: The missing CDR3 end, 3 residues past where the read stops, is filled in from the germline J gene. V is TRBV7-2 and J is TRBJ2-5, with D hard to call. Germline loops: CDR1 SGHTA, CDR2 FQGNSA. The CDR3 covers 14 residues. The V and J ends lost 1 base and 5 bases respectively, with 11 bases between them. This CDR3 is CASSLGSLRETQYF. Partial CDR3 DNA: TGTGCCAGCAGCTTAGGTAGTCTCAGGGAGACC.

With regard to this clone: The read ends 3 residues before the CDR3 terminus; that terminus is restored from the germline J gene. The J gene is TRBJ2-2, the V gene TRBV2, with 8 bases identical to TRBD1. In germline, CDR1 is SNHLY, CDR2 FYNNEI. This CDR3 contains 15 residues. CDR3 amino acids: CASSERQGINSPLFF. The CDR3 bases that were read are TGTGCCAGCAGTGAGCGACAGGGGATTAATTCACCG. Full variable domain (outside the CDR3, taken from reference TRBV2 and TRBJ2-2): EPEVTQTPSHQVTQMGQEVILRCVPISNHLYFYWYRQILGQKVEFLVSFYNNEISEKSEIFDDQFSVERPDGSNFTLKIRSTKLEDSAMYFCASSERQGINSPLFFGEGSRLTVL.

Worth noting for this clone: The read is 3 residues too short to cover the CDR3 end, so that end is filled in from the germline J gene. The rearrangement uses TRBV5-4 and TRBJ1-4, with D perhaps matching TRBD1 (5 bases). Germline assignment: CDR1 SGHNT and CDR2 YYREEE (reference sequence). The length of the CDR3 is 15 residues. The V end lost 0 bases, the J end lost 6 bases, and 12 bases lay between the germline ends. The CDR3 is CASSLAGPADEKLFF. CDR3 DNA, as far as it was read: TGTGCCAGCAGCTTGGCAGGGCCAGCCGATGAAAAA.

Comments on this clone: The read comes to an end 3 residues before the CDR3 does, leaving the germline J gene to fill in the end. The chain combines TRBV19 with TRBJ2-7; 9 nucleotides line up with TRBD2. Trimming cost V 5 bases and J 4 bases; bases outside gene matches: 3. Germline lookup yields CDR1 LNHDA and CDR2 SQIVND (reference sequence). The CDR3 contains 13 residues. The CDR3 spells CASSFSGGYEQYF. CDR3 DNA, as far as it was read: TGTGCCAGTAGTTTTAGCGGGGGATACGAG.

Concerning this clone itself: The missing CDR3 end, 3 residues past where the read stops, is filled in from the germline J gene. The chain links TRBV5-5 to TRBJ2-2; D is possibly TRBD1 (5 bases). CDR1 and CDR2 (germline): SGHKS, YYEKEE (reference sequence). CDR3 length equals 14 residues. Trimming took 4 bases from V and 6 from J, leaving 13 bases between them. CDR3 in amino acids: CASSPSQVPGELFF. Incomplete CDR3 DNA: TGTGCCAGCAGCCCCTCACAGGTGCCCGGGGAG.

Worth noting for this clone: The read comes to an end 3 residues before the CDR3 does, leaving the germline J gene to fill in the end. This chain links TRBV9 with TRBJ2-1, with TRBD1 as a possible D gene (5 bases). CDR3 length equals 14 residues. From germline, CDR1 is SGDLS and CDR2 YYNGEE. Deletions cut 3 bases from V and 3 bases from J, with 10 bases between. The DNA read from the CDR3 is TGTGCCAGCAGCGCTGGGGCCGGCTACAATGAG. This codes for CASSAGAGYNE. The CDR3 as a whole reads CASSAGAGYNEQFF. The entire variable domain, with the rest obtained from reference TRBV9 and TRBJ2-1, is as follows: DSGVTQTPKHLITATGQRVTLRCSPRSGDLSVYWYQQSLDQGLQFLIQYYNGEERAKGNILERFSAQQFPDLHSELNLSSLELGDSALYFCASSAGAGYNEQFFGPGTRLTVL.

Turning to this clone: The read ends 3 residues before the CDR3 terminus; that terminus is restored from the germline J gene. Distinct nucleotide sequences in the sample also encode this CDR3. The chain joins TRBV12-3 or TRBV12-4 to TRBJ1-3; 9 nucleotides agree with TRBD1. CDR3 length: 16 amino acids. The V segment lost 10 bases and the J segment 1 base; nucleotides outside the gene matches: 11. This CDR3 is CAISRDRAYSGNTIYF. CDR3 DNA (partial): TGTGCCATCAGCCGGGACAGGGCCTATTCTGGAAACACC.

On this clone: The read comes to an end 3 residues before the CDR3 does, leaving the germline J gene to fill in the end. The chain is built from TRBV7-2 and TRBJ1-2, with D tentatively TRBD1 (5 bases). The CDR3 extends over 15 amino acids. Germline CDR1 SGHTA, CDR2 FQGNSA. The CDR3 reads CASSSGTSGTDTYTF. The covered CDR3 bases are TGTGCCAGCAGCTCCGGGACTAGCGGTACAGATACC.

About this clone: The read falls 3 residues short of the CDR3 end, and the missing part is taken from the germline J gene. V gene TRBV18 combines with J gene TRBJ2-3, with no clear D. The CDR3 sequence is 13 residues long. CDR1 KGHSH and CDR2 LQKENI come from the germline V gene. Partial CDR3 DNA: TGTGCCAGCTCACAAAACGGAGCGCAGCCG. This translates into CASSQNGAQP. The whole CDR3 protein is CASSQNGAQPQYF.

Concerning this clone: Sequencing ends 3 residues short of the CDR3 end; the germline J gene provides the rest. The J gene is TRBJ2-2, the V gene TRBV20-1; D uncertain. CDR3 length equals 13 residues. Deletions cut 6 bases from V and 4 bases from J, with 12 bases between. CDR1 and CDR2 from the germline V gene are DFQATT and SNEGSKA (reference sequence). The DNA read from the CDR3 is TGCAGTGCCCCCTTTAGCAGCACCGGGGAG. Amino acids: CSAPFSSTGE. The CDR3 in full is CSAPFSSTGELFF.

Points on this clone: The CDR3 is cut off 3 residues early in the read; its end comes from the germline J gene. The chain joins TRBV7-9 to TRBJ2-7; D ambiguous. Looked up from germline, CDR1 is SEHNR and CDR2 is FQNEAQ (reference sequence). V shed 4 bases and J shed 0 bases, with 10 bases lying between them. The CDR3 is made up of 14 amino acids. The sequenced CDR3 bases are TGTGCCAGCAGCTCCAGCTACTACTCCTACGAG. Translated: CASSSSYYSYE. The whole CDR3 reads CASSSSYYSYEQYF.

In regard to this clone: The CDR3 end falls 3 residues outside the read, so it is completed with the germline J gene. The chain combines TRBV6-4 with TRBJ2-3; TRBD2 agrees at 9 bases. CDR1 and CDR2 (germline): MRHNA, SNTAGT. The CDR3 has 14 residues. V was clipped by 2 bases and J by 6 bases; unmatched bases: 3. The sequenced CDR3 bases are TGTGCCAGCAGTGACGTAGCGGGGGCCGATACG. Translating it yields CASSDVAGADT. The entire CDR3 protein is CASSDVAGADTQYF.

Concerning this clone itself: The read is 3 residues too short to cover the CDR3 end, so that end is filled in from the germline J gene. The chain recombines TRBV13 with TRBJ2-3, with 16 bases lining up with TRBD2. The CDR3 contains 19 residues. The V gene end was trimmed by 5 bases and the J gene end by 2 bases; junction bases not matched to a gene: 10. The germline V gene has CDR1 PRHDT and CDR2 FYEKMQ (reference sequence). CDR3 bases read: TGTGCCAGCAGCCCCGGGACTAGCGGGGGGGGCCGTCTCACAGATACG. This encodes CASSPGTSGGGRLTDT. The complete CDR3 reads CASSPGTSGGGRLTDTQYF.

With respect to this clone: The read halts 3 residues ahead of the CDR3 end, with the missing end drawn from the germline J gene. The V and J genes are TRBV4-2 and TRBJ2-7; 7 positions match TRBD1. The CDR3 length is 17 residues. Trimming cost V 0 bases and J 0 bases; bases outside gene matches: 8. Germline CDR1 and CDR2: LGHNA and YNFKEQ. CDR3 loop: CASSQEGWTGNSYEQYF. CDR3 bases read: TGTGCCAGCAGCCAAGAAGGGTGGACAGGCAACTCCTACGAG.